These 28 T cell receptor beta chains were sequenced from one sample in a study of shared clonotypes between healthy human individuals. Clones were sequenced by immunoSEQ multiplex PCR, and TCRdb holds only the in-frame ones, with some missing. Among a few hundred thousand clones, over 65% were seen once, and the ten largest hold 10%. The specimen sequenced was memory CD4+ T cells sorted from blood. Subset in this sample: CD45RA-negative fraction. These receptors originate from a young man in good health.

This chain links TRBV11-2 with TRBJ2-2, with D possibly matching TRBD2 (5 bases). The V end lost 4 bases, the J end lost 1 base, and 10 bases lay between the germline ends. Germline V gives CDR1 SGHAT, CDR2 FQNNGV. The CDR3 runs to 15 residues. CDR3 protein: CASSSGAGNTGELFF. The CDR3 nucleotides read TGTGCCAGCAGCTCCGGCGCGGGGAACACCGGGGAGCTGTTTTTT.

The gene calls are TRBV5-1 and TRBJ2-2; D remains unclear. Germline loops: CDR1 SGHRS, CDR2 YFSETQ. CDR3 length equals 14 residues. V shed 0 bases and J shed 7 bases, with 10 bases lying between them. CDR3 sequence (DNA): TGCGCCAGCAGCTTGGAAAATCAGGACGGGGAGCTGTTTTTT. This encodes CASSLENQDGELFF.

This chain uses TRBV27 with TRBJ1-2; D may be TRBD1 (6 bases). In germline, CDR1 is MNHEY, CDR2 SMNVEV (reference sequence). CDR3 size: 14 residues. V gave up 6 bases and J gave up 8 bases, with 19 bases separating them. CDR3 nucleotides: TGTGCCAGCAGACGGACAGATCCCTTTGGGGGCTACACCTTC. Residues: CASRRTDPFGGYTF.

V usage is TRBV18 and J usage is TRBJ2-5, with 14 bases identical to TRBD2. CDR3 length: 16 residues. Germline V CDR1 and CDR2: KGHSH, LQKENI. The V gene end was trimmed by 3 bases and the J gene end by 5 bases; junction bases not matched to a gene: 5. The CDR3 sequence: CASSPTSGRAGETQYF. The DNA for the CDR3 is TGTGCCAGCTCACCGACTAGCGGGAGGGCCGGTGAGACCCAGTACTTC.

As to this clone: In the same sample, other DNA sequences code for this CDR3. The CDR3 bases are TGCGCCAGCTCCCACCCGACAGGGTCTCACAGCGAGCAGTACTTC. This translates into CASSHPTGSHSEQYF. The chain employs TRBV10-1 and TRBJ2-7, with 7 bases aligning to TRBD1. The CDR3 covers 15 residues. Germline CDR1 WNHNN, CDR2 SYGVQD (reference sequence). Trimming removed 8 bases from V and 6 bases from J; junction bases left unmatched: 16.

The chain combines TRBV27 with TRBJ2-7, with TRBD1 matching over 11 bases. The CDR3 totals 16 residues. The germline gives CDR1 MNHEY, CDR2 SMNVEV (reference sequence). The junction had 14 bases not matched to a gene; V was cut back by 7 bases and J by 6 bases. The CDR3 region has the DNA TGTGCCAGCACGTCATCCACGGGACAGGGGGTCTCCGAGCAGTACTTC. Protein product: CASTSSTGQGVSEQYF.

The chain recombines TRBV4-3 with TRBJ2-4; D is perhaps TRBD2 (6 bases). Germline CDR1 is LGHNA and CDR2 is YSLEER. The length of the CDR3 is 18 residues. V lost 0 bases and J 0 bases, leaving 15 bases between the germline ends. The DNA for the CDR3 is TGCGCCAGCAGCCAAGATCTGCGGGGAGACCTAGCCAAAAACATTCAGTACTTC. Amino acid sequence: CASSQDLRGDLAKNIQYF.

V usage is TRBV5-1 and J usage is TRBJ2-7, with unresolved D. The CDR3 consists of 14 residues. Per germline, CDR1 SGHRS and CDR2 YFSETQ. V lost 2 bases and J lost 4, with 13 bases in between. The CDR3 region has the DNA TGCGCCAGCAGCTTAAGTTGGAGCGCTTACGAGCAGTACTTC. Translated, it gives CASSLSWSAYEQYF.

This clone was observed a few times. V usage is TRBV11-2 and J usage is TRBJ2-7; 8 bases match TRBD1. Trimming cost V 7 bases and J 1 base; bases outside gene matches: 9. The CDR3 consists of 15 residues. The germline V gene has CDR1 SGHAT and CDR2 FQNNGV. CDR3 nucleotide sequence: TGTGCCAGCACCCCCCGACAGGGGTATTCCTACGAGCAGTACTTC. Translation: CASTPRQGYSYEQYF.

The chain recombines TRBV13 with TRBJ1-5; no definite D call. CDR1 is PRHDT, CDR2 FYEKMQ, per germline (reference sequence). Trimming took off 0 bases at V and 5 bases at J, with 5 bases between the two ends. CDR3 length equals 13 residues. CDR3 bases: TGTGCCAGCAGCTTAGGTGGGGATCAGCCCCAGCATTTT. Amino acid sequence: CASSLGGDQPQHF.

The chain carries TRBV5-1 and TRBJ2-2, with 7 bases identical to TRBD1. This CDR3 region has 14 residues. The trim removed 4 bases at V and 3 bases at J, leaving 3 bases unmatched. The germline CDR1 and CDR2 sequences are SGHRS and YFSETQ. CDR3 in amino acids: CASSPQGDTGELFF. The CDR3 nucleotides are TGCGCCAGCAGCCCCCAGGGGGACACCGGGGAGCTGTTTTTT.

In its sample, this clone was seen many times. This chain joins TRBV6-1 and TRBJ1-5, with D maybe TRBD1 (6 bases). Germline CDR1 MNHNS, CDR2 SASEGT. Between the trimmed V and J ends, which lost 7 bases and 3 bases, there was a span of 16 bases. CDR3 length: 15 residues. The CDR3 sequence is CASTRSDSYNQPQHF. The DNA of the CDR3 is TGTGCCAGCACTCGATCGGACAGCTACAATCAGCCCCAGCATTTT.

A remark on this clone: Additional DNA sequences in this sample encode the identical CDR3. The chain uses TRBV7-2 and TRBJ2-5; D gene unclear. CDR3 size: 14 residues. Deletions cut 2 bases from V and 2 bases from J, with 9 bases between. Germline V CDR1 and CDR2: SGHTA, FQGNSA. CDR3 residues: CASSLLGLQETQYF. The CDR3 DNA reads as TGTGCCAGCAGCTTATTAGGGCTTCAAGAGACCCAGTACTTC.

With respect to this clone: Compared with germline, one end of the junction differs, possibly owing to a read error. The chain combines TRBV27 with TRBJ1-2, with D possibly matching TRBD1 (6 bases). The germline V gene encodes CDR1 MNHEY and CDR2 SMNVEV (reference sequence). The CDR3 length is 15 residues. CDR3 in amino acids: CASSLSPGEIYGYTF. The CDR3 DNA reads as TGTGCCAGCAGTCTATCCCCAGGGGAAATCTATGGCTACACCTTC.

This clone appeared many times. The CDR3 region has the DNA TGTGCCAGCAGCTTCCTCGGGAGGAGCACAGATACGCAGTATTTT. It yields the protein CASSFLGRSTDTQYF. The chain carries TRBV7-2 and TRBJ2-3; 7 bases are a match to TRBD2. CDR3 length equals 15 residues. V lost 3 bases and J lost 0; bases outside the gene matches: 3. The germline gives CDR1 SGHTA, CDR2 FQGNSA. Based on the CDR3 plus reference TRBV7-2 and TRBJ2-3, the full variable domain is GAGVSQSPSNKVTEKGKDVELRCDPISGHTALYWYRQSLGQGLEFLIYFQGNSAPDKSGLPSDRFSAERTGGSVSTLTIQRTQQEDSAVYLCASSFLGRSTDTQYFGPGTRLTVL.

J is TRBJ2-1 and V is TRBV20-1; D unclear. Germline assignment: CDR1 DFQATT and CDR2 SNEGSKA (reference sequence). This CDR3 region has 11 residues. The CDR3: CSPSGYNEQFF. In DNA, the CDR3 is TGCAGCCCCTCGGGCTACAATGAGCAGTTCTTC.

This clone was picked up a small number of times. The CDR3 sequence: CASSAGTSYEQYF. For the CDR3, the DNA is TGTGCCAGCAGTGCGGGGACTAGCTACGAGCAGTACTTC. The chain has TRBV6-1 and TRBJ2-7, with 8 positions matching TRBD2. Germline values: CDR1 MNHNS, CDR2 SASEGT. V shed 4 bases and J 3 bases; nucleotides not matched to a gene: 2. The CDR3 totals 13 residues.

The V call is TRBV25-1, the J call TRBJ1-1; D is uncertain. The CDR3 is 12 amino acids. Trimming stripped 3 bases from V and 5 bases from J, with 7 bases between. Germline V gene lookup returns CDR1 MGHDK and CDR2 SYGVNS. Written as DNA, the CDR3 is TGTGCCAGCAGTGACCAAAAAACTGAAGCTTTCTTT. Amino acids: CASSDQKTEAFF.

The chain uses TRBV7-8 and TRBJ1-2; maybe TRBD1 (5 bases). V was shortened by 4 bases and J by 0 bases, with 12 bases between the two germline ends. Germline assignment: CDR1 SGHVS and CDR2 FQNEAQ. The length of the CDR3 is 15 residues. As DNA, the CDR3 is TGTGCCAGCAGCTCCCGGGGGTCGGCTAACTATGGCTACACCTTC. This sequence encodes CASSSRGSANYGYTF.

The rearrangement uses TRBV11-2 and TRBJ2-7; D is undetermined. Germline-derived CDR1 and CDR2 are SGHAT and FQNNGV. The CDR3 consists of 14 residues. V was shortened by 4 bases and J by 3 bases, with 13 bases between the two germline ends. CDR3 amino acids: CASSSGLEYYEQYF. The CDR3 DNA reads as TGTGCCAGCAGCTCCGGGTTGGAGTACTACGAGCAGTACTTC.

The rearrangement uses TRBV2 and TRBJ2-3, with TRBD2 identical over 8 bases. The germline V gene has CDR1 SNHLY and CDR2 FYNNEI. The CDR3 runs 14 residues. Trimming cost V 9 bases and J 1 base; bases outside gene matches: 6. The CDR3 region is CARNSGTRTDTQYF. In DNA, the CDR3 is TGTGCCAGGAATAGCGGGACCCGCACAGATACGCAGTATTTT.

This clone was seen more than once but under ten times. The rearrangement links TRBV19 to TRBJ2-3; D possibly corresponds to TRBD1 (6 bases). This CDR3 has 14 residues. Trimming stripped 4 bases from V and 2 bases from J, with 10 bases between. The V gene's germline CDR1 is LNHDA and CDR2 SQIVND (reference sequence). CDR3 amino acids: CASSTTGPTDTQYF. DNA for the CDR3: TGTGCCAGTAGTACGACAGGCCCCACAGATACGCAGTATTTT.

The V gene is TRBV7-9, the J gene TRBJ1-6; 8 nucleotides align to TRBD1. Unmatched junction bases numbered 2, after V lost 8 bases and J lost 5 bases. The CDR3 totals 13 residues. Germline loops: CDR1 SEHNR, CDR2 FQNEAQ (reference sequence). The CDR3 DNA reads TGTGCCAGCGGGGACAGGAATAATTCACCCCTCCACTTT. This codes for CASGDRNNSPLHF. The variable domain in full, with the rest retrieved from reference TRBV7-9 and TRBJ1-6, is DTGVSQNPRHKITKRGQNVTFRCDPISEHNRLYWYRQTLGQGPEFLTYFQNEAQLEKSRLLSDRFSAERPKGSFSTLEIQRTEQGDSAMYLCASGDRNNSPLHFGNGTRLTVT.

This clone was observed a few times. The CDR3 is CASSLEGEQPQHF. CDR3 nucleotides: TGCGCCAGCAGCTTGGAGGGGGAGCAGCCCCAGCATTTT. V is TRBV5-1 and J is TRBJ1-5; D is possibly TRBD1 (6 bases). The V end was cut by 0 bases, the J end by 7 bases, with 8 bases between. Germline CDR1 SGHRS, CDR2 YFSETQ. This CDR3 is 13 amino acids long.

The chain recombines TRBV6-5 with TRBJ1-2, with 7 bases fitting TRBD1. The ends lost 6 bases at V and 8 bases at J; junction bases unmatched: 9. The CDR3 extends over 13 amino acids. Looked up from germline, CDR1 is MNHEY and CDR2 is SVGAGI. The CDR3: CASSSGTARGYTF. CDR3 nucleotides: TGTGCCAGCAGCTCCGGGACAGCTCGGGGCTACACCTTC.

The V gene is TRBV18, the J gene TRBJ1-2; D is perhaps TRBD1 (6 bases). Germline V lookup: CDR1 KGHSH, CDR2 LQKENI. Trimming removed 0 bases from V and 4 bases from J, with 15 bases in between. The CDR3 totals 16 residues. The CDR3 protein is CASSPPGGPSIYGYTF. The CDR3 region has the DNA TGTGCCAGCTCACCACCGGGGGGGCCCTCGATCTATGGCTACACCTTC.

The V gene is TRBV28, the J gene TRBJ1-2; D is possibly TRBD1 (5 bases). The CDR3 is 13 amino acids. Germline CDR1 reads MDHEN; CDR2 reads SYDVKM. Trimming removed 3 bases from V and 7 bases from J, with 12 bases in between. The CDR3 reads CASSLGVRGGYTF. The CDR3 coding sequence is TGTGCCAGCAGTTTGGGGGTGAGGGGTGGCTACACCTTC.

The chain employs TRBV5-6 and TRBJ1-2; D gene uncertain. The V end lost 4 bases, the J end lost 1 base, and 14 bases lay between the germline ends. The germline gives CDR1 SGHDT, CDR2 YYEEEE. This CDR3 is built from 15 residues. CDR3 sequence reads: CASSVVGRVNYGYTF. The CDR3 DNA sequence: TGTGCCAGCAGCGTGGTGGGGAGGGTTAACTATGGCTACACCTTC.